These 22 T cell receptor beta chains originate from one sample sequenced in a study of CD8 T cells in ankylosing spondylitis. TCRdb ran MiXCR on the 5' RACE reads and lists one entry per CDR3 protein. The data show some 270,000 distinct CDR3 sequences, with roughly a third seen just once and 3.5% to 4.5% held by the top ten. The sample was blood, either unsorted or a sorted T cell fraction (not recorded which). The origin of the receptors is a male donor with ankylosing spondylitis or in good health (not recorded which).

The V and J genes are TRBV28 and TRBJ1-5; maybe TRBD1 (5 bases). The germline gives CDR1 MDHEN, CDR2 SYDVKM. With 4 bases removed from V and 7 bases from J, the gap between germline ends came to 14 bases. This CDR3 has 14 amino acids. For the CDR3, the DNA is TGTGCCAGCAGTTCCGGGGACGTCAGGCAGCCCCAGCATTTT. This encodes CASSSGDVRQPQHF.

The rearrangement uses TRBV12-3 or TRBV12-4 and TRBJ2-3; TRBD2 agrees at 11 bases. With 6 bases clipped from V and 3 bases from J, the junction kept 8 bases outside the gene matches. The length of the CDR3 is 16 residues. CDR3 residues: CASRSLAGGPTDTQYF. The CDR3 DNA sequence: TGTGCCAGCAGGTCTCTAGCGGGGGGCCCTACAGATACGCAGTATTTT.

The CDR3 nucleotides read TGCAGCGCCGGGACAGGGACAACCTTCTCTGGAAACACCATATATTTT. As protein: CSAGTGTTFSGNTIYF. The chain joins TRBV29-1 to TRBJ1-3; 9 bases agree with TRBD1. The V segment lost 7 bases and the J segment 0 bases; nucleotides outside the gene matches: 10. Germline V gene sequence: CDR1 SQVTM, CDR2 ANQGSEA. The CDR3 consists of 16 residues.

J is TRBJ1-4 and V is TRBV6-5; tentatively, D is TRBD1 (5 bases). There are 14 residues in the CDR3. V lost 2 bases to trimming and J lost 3 bases, with 7 bases between them. Germline CDR1 and CDR2: MNHEY and SVGAGI. The CDR3 nucleotides read TGTGCCAGCAGTTACGGGGGGGCTAATGAAAAACTGTTTTTT. This gives the protein CASSYGGANEKLFF.

The CDR3 sequence: CASSYRGREQFF. The CDR3 coding sequence is TGTGCCAGCAGCTATCGGGGTAGGGAGCAGTTCTTC. The rearrangement links TRBV11-3 to TRBJ2-1; tentatively, D is TRBD2 (5 bases). Germline values: CDR1 SGHNT, CDR2 YENEEA. The germline V and J ends were trimmed by 4 bases and 10 bases, with 11 bases remaining between them. This CDR3 has 12 residues.

This clonotype occurred a few times. The V and J genes are TRBV12-3 or TRBV12-4 and TRBJ1-1; D is uncertain. V lost 1 base to trimming and J lost 1 base, with 10 bases between them. This CDR3 is built from 15 residues. This CDR3 reads CASSLGYGGNTEAFF. CDR3 coding DNA: TGTGCCAGCAGTTTAGGTTACGGAGGGAACACTGAAGCTTTCTTT.

As to this clonotype: A much larger clone lies one base from this, so it may be a read error. The V gene is TRBV6-5, the J gene TRBJ2-7; tentatively, D is TRBD1 or TRBD2 (5 bases each). This CDR3 contains 13 residues. Germline CDR1 and CDR2: MNHEY and SVGAGI. Trimming removed 0 bases from V and 4 bases from J, with 7 bases in between. The CDR3 reads CASSYSGEYEQYF. The CDR3 bases are TGTGCCAGCAGTTACTCGGGGGAGTACGAGCAGTACTTC.

Regarding this clonotype: Being one base from a much bigger clone, this may be a read error. The V call is TRBV12-3 or TRBV12-4, the J call TRBJ1-1, with 7 bases that match TRBD1. V lost 6 bases and J lost 4; bases outside the gene matches: 2. The CDR3 is 12 residues long. The CDR3 sequence: CASRPGGTEAFF. The CDR3 bases are TGTGCCAGCAGGCCAGGGGGCACTGAAGCTTTCTTT.

This chain uses TRBV20-1 with TRBJ2-5, with 10 nucleotides matching TRBD2. This CDR3 spans 16 amino acids. Germline CDR1 DFQATT, CDR2 SNEGSKA (reference sequence). Trimming cost V 1 base and J 3 bases; bases outside gene matches: 8. CDR3 nucleotide sequence: TGCAGTGCTAGAGGGGGAACTAGCGGGAAAAAAGAGACCCAGTACTTC. Its translation is CSARGGTSGKKETQYF.

This clonotype was found a few times. This chain links TRBV12-3 or TRBV12-4 with TRBJ1-2; D is unresolved. This CDR3 has 13 residues. V was shortened by 3 bases and J by 6 bases, with 11 bases between the two germline ends. The CDR3 sequence: CASSFGNFDGYTF. In nucleotides, the CDR3 is TGTGCCAGCAGTTTCGGGAATTTTGATGGCTACACCTTC.

This clonotype turned up a few times. CDR3 residues: CASSLTRQGPPKETQYF. Here the CDR3 DNA reads TGTGCCAGCAGTCTCACGAGACAGGGGCCCCCCAAAGAGACCCAGTACTTC. This chain connects TRBV6-2 or TRBV6-3 to TRBJ2-5, with 8 positions matching TRBD1. The CDR3 is 17 amino acids. Germline CDR1 reads MNHEY; CDR2 reads SVGEGT. Trimming at V came to 5 bases and at J to 3 bases, leaving 14 bases not matched to a gene.

V usage is TRBV7-2 and J usage is TRBJ2-3, with 8 bases fitting TRBD1. V shed 1 base and J 7 bases; nucleotides not matched to a gene: 4. The germline gives CDR1 SGHTA, CDR2 FQGNSA. The CDR3 contains 14 residues. The CDR3 loop reads CASSLGQGAYTQYF. DNA of the CDR3: TGTGCCAGCAGCTTAGGGCAGGGGGCATATACGCAGTATTTT.

The V gene is TRBV5-5, the J gene TRBJ2-7; D is perhaps TRBD2 (6 bases). The CDR3 is made up of 15 amino acids. Germline V gives CDR1 SGHKS, CDR2 YYEKEE (reference sequence). Deletions cut 4 bases from V and 3 bases from J, with 17 bases between. In nucleotides, the CDR3 is TGTGCCAGCAGCCAGGCCCTAGGGCGGGACTACGAGCAGTACTTC. Its protein is CASSQALGRDYEQYF.

The V and J genes are TRBV15 and TRBJ1-6; D is perhaps TRBD1 (6 bases). The CDR3 has 16 amino acids. CDR1 and CDR2 from the germline V gene are LNHNV and YYDKDF (reference sequence). Trimming shortened V by 7 bases and J by 0 bases, and 13 bases separated the two germline ends. The CDR3 protein is CATTPGAGSYNSPLHF. CDR3 DNA sequence: TGTGCCACCACCCCGGGGGCGGGCTCCTATAATTCACCCCTCCACTTT.

This clonotype was seen a handful of times. The rearrangement uses TRBV5-1 and TRBJ2-2; D gene uncertain. This CDR3 has 15 residues. Germline CDR1 and CDR2: SGHRS and YFSETQ. The V end was cut by 0 bases, the J end by 4 bases, with 10 bases between. The CDR3 loop reads CASSLVVPGTGELFF. The CDR3 coding sequence is TGCGCCAGCAGCTTGGTCGTCCCGGGCACCGGGGAGCTGTTTTTT.

This clonotype has more than one count but fewer than ten. The chain links TRBV20-1 to TRBJ2-5, with D unclear. Germline loops: CDR1 DFQATT, CDR2 SNEGSKA (reference sequence). The length of the CDR3 is 13 residues. V was trimmed by 5 bases and J by 5 bases, leaving 15 bases between them. The CDR3 bases are TGCAGTGCTCGGACCTCACCCGGGGAGACCCAGTACTTC. Amino acid sequence: CSARTSPGETQYF.

The V and J genes are TRBV6-5 and TRBJ2-3, with 9 bases that match TRBD2. This CDR3 spans 16 amino acids. Germline-derived CDR1 and CDR2 are MNHEY and SVGAGI. J was trimmed by 8 bases and V by 2 bases; bases with no gene match: 11. This CDR3 reads CASSYPGGGVGSTQYF. CDR3 sequence (DNA): TGTGCCAGCAGTTACCCGGGCGGGGGGGTCGGAAGTACGCAGTATTTT.

The table lists this clonotype with a few counts. V gene TRBV6-4 combines with J gene TRBJ2-2; 8 bases line up with TRBD2. The germline CDR1 and CDR2 sequences are MRHNA and SNTAGT. The CDR3 totals 15 residues. V was clipped by 5 bases and J by 7 bases; unmatched bases: 9. CDR3 nucleotide sequence: TGTGCCAGCAGTTCGGGACTAGGTCCCCACGGGGAGCTGTTTTTT. Translation: CASSSGLGPHGELFF.

This clonotype was observed at least ten times. This CDR3 is CSARTSGGANPRVNEQFF. CDR3 nucleotides: TGCAGTGCTCGTACTAGCGGGGGGGCTAATCCTCGGGTCAATGAGCAGTTCTTC. This chain joins TRBV20-1 and TRBJ2-1; 13 bases align to TRBD2. Per germline, CDR1 DFQATT and CDR2 SNEGSKA (reference sequence). The J segment lost 6 bases and the V segment lost 5 bases, leaving 16 bases of the junction unmatched. The CDR3 totals 18 residues.

The rearrangement links TRBV7-9 to TRBJ2-5; no clear D gene. Trimming removed 6 bases at V and 1 base at J, with 6 bases between. Germline V gene lookup returns CDR1 SEHNR and CDR2 FQNEAQ (reference sequence). The CDR3 has 12 amino acids. The DNA for the CDR3 is TGTGCCAGCAGTCATATCCAAGAGACCCAGTACTTC. Translating gives CASSHIQETQYF.

The chain recombines TRBV4-1 with TRBJ2-3; 8 nucleotides agree with TRBD1. V dropped 2 bases and J dropped 4; count of bases not matched to a gene: 11. The CDR3 length is 17 residues. Germline V CDR1 and CDR2: MGHRA, YSYEKL. CDR3 in DNA: TGCGCCAGCAGCCAACCACCAGACAGGGGTGGTGCAGATACGCAGTATTTT. Protein: CASSQPPDRGGADTQYF.

This clonotype was observed a handful of times. The V call is TRBV7-3, the J call TRBJ1-4, with D unclear. The germline V gene encodes CDR1 SGHTA and CDR2 FQGTGA. V lost 5 bases, J lost 5 bases, and 9 bases lay in between. The CDR3 totals 13 residues. The CDR3 protein is CASSTGPNEKLFF. The DNA of the CDR3 is TGTGCCAGCAGCACGGGCCCCAATGAAAAACTGTTTTTT.